Described below is a single T cell receptor (beta chain) sequence and its context. Germline V gives CDR1 SGHRS, CDR2 YFSETQ. The germline V and J ends were trimmed by 6 bases and 0 bases, with 12 bases remaining between them. The CDR3 consists of 14 residues. This sample is part of a study of T cell responses to AZD1222 COVID-19 vaccine. Only in-frame clones appear in the TCRdb table, and some are missing; sequencing was by immunoSEQ multiplex PCR. There are some 69,000 clones in the sample; over 75% occur only once, and around 20% lies in the top ten. The rearrangement uses TRBV5-1 and TRBJ1-2; no firm D call. This TCR was recovered from an adult in good health. Material: peripheral blood, obtained on day 0 of AZD1222 vaccination. CDR3 DNA: TGCGCCAGCAACCCGTCTCCCGCTAACTATGGCTACACCTTC. As protein: CASNPSPANYGYTF.